Included here is one T cell receptor (beta chain) sequence, with context. Antigen: not known. Assay used: immunoSEQ multiplex PCR; TCRdb lists only in-frame clones, some missing. The sample yields over 10,000 clones, roughly 80% seen once. This record belongs to a study of T cell repertoires in ileal Crohn's disease. Study-level information: Biopsies of the neoterminal ileum at postoperative colonoscopy form M6 samples.

The CDR3 extends over 16 amino acids. CDR1 and CDR2 (germline): MDHEN, SYDVKM. The sample's time point: neoterminal ileum biopsy at postoperative endoscopy, about 6 months after surgery. Study-level results: Active smokers at surgery had more clonal expansions than non-smokers. Postoperative endoscopy occurred within one year, median approximately 7.5 months. All patients with clonality above 26.8% had endoscopic recurrence.

The sequenced material came from ileal tissue. This sequence was found in an adult with Crohn's disease. The chain employs TRBV28 and TRBJ2-5; TRBD1 agrees at 11 bases. TRBJ2-7 explains the end of the DNA better; the J call may be wrong. The CDR3 here is CASIPRGTGGSYEQYF. In DNA, the CDR3 is TGTGCCAGCATCCCTAGGGGGACAGGGGGTTCCTACGAGCAGTACTTC.